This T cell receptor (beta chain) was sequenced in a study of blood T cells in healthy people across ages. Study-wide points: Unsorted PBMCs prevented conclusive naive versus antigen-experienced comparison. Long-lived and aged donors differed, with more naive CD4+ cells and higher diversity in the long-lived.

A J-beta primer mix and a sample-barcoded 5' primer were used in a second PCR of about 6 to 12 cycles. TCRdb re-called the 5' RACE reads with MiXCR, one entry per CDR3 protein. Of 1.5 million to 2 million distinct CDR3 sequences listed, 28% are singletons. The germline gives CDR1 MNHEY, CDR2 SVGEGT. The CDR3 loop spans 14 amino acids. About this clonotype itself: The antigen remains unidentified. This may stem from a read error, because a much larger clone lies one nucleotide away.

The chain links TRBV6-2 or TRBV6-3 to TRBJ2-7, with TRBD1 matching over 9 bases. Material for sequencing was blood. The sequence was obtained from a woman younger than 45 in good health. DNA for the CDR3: TGTGCCAGCAGTTACGTCCGGACAGGGGACGAGCACTACTTC. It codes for CASSYVRTGDEHYF.